This T cell receptor (beta chain) is from a study of cytomegalovirus exposure and HLA in healthy donors. General study points: Further analysis was carried out later, and it showed several of the most significant clusters appearing linked to common viral pathogens. In a later analysis, DRB1 alleles had the most associated TCRs; HLA-C alleles the fewest. TCR beta V- and J-gene trimming was later associated with a missense DCLRE1C variant.

PCR used 60 Vbeta primers and 13 Jbeta primers. The method was immunoSEQ multiplex PCR; TCRdb's version includes in-frame clones alone and lacks a portion of them. This table holds approximately 150,000 clones, 80% found once. Germline V gene data show CDR1 as SGHVS and CDR2 as FNYEAQ. The CDR3 totals 17 residues. V trimming: 4 bases; J trimming: 4 bases; junction bases outside the gene matches: 10. Worth noting for this clone: Its antigen is as yet unknown.

The chain employs TRBV7-6 and TRBJ2-2; 9 bases fit TRBD1. This receptor was taken from a male donor in good health and CMV-seronegative. The sequenced sample was PBMCs. The CDR3 loop reads CASSSWTGASGTGELFF. The DNA for the CDR3 is TGTGCCAGCAGCTCCTGGACAGGGGCTTCGGGCACCGGGGAGCTGTTTTTT.